This T cell receptor (beta chain) was retrieved from a study of response to subunit inactivated influenza vaccine. Whole-study findings and limits: Each seasonal influenza vaccination recruits few new T cells, the authors suggested.

One entry per CDR3 protein, called by TCRdb with MiXCR from the RT-PCR reads. The sample includes about 310,000 distinct CDR3 sequences, 20% to 25% of them seen just once. This clonotype was counted only a few times. Its antigen remains unknown. CDR3 size: 17 residues. CDR1 SGHTA and CDR2 FQGNSA come from the germline V gene. Trimming left V 4 bases short and J 7 bases short, with 25 bases between. This sequence was found in a man aged 50 to 69 who received an inactivated influenza vaccine. The V call is TRBV7-2, the J call TRBJ1-2; weak D call: TRBD1 (6 bases). Specimen: PBMCs from blood, collected 21 months after vaccination. The CDR3 protein is CASSSLRPGTWNSGYTF. DNA of the CDR3: TGTGCCAGCAGCTCTCTACGACCCGGGACATGGAATTCTGGCTACACCTTC.